A selection of T cell receptor beta chains follows, all from one sample in a study of blood T cell repertoires in COVID-19. Clones were read by immunoSEQ multiplex PCR, and TCRdb kept only the in-frame ones, dropping some. Altogether 75,000 to 95,000 clones are present, over 75% being singletons, with the ten largest covering over 2.5%. Sequences were obtained from peripheral blood. These receptors originate from a woman of 80 years or more with acute or convalescent COVID-19. Each CDR3 is given with its conserved first and last residue. Fields, in order: J gene, CDR3 length, V gene, clone size, D gene, CDR3 DNA, CDR3 protein. A D gene is named only where the DNA matches it firmly. Clone size appears in some rows only: once, few, many, or a class for an expanded clone.

TRBJ2-1	16	TRBV11-2	NA	TRBD1	TGTGCCAGCAGCTTAGGCGGACAGGGAATTTACAATGAGCAGTTCTTC	CASSLGGQGIYNEQFF
TRBJ1-5	15	TRBV24-1	once	TRBD1	TGTGCCACCAGTGATTCCGGGACAGTAGGACAGCCCCAGCATTTT	CATSDSGTVGQPQHF
TRBJ2-7	13	TRBV28	once	NA	TGTGCCAGCAGCCATCGACAGTTTTACGAGCAGTACTTC	CASSHRQFYEQYF
TRBJ2-7	13	TRBV21-1	few	NA	TGTGCCAGCAGCAAAGTAACTCACTACGAGCAGTACTTC	CASSKVTHYEQYF
TRBJ2-5	13	TRBV20-1	NA	NA	TGCAGTGCTAGTTCAGTCTTACAAGAGACCCAGTACTTC	CSASSVLQETQYF
TRBJ2-2	16	TRBV9	NA	TRBD1	TGTGCCAGCAGCTTGCGGACAGGGGTTTTGTCCGGGGAGCTGTTTTTT	CASSLRTGVLSGELFF
TRBJ2-1	14	TRBV5-1	NA	TRBD2	TGCGCCAGCAGCTTGGTGGCGGGAGGCCGGCAGCAGTTCTTC	CASSLVAGGRQQFF
TRBJ2-5	15	TRBV3-1/TRBV3-2	NA	TRBD2	TGTGCCAGCTGCCCTAGCGGGGGGGCCCAAGAGACCCAGTACTTC	CASCPSGGAQETQYF
TRBJ2-2	17	TRBV5-6	NA	TRBD1	TGTGCCAGCAGCCCCCTTAAGATGACAGGGGAGCCCGGGGAGCTGTTTTTT	CASSPLKMTGEPGELFF
TRBJ2-5	17	TRBV6-2/TRBV6-3	NA	TRBD1	TGTGCCAGCAGTGGTCGGACAGGGGGGACCTTTCAAGAGACCCAGTACTTC	CASSGRTGGTFQETQYF
TRBJ2-5	15	TRBV9	NA	TRBD1	TGTGCCAGCAGCATCCGGACAGGGTACCAAGAGACCCAGTACTTC	CASSIRTGYQETQYF
TRBJ1-5	13	TRBV18	NA	NA	TGTGCCAGCTCACCATCGGGCAATCAGCCCCAGCATTTT	CASSPSGNQPQHF
TRBJ1-2	14	TRBV25-1	NA	NA	TGTGCCAGCAGTGAAGGGGGCCCCCTCGTTGGCTACACCTTC	CASSEGGPLVGYTF
TRBJ1-5	17	TRBV27	NA	NA	TGTGCCAGCAGGACAGGCCTTCCCTTCAATTTAGGTCAGCCCCAGCATTTT	CASRTGLPFNLGQPQHF
TRBJ1-6	15	TRBV6-5	once	TRBD1	TGTGCCAGCAGTCCTTCTCAGGGGGCCGGTTCACCCCTCCACTTT	CASSPSQGAGSPLHF
TRBJ2-2	15	TRBV5-1	NA	TRBD2	TGCGCCAGCAGCCCCGGGGGGTATAGCACCGGGGAGCTGTTTTTT	CASSPGGYSTGELFF
TRBJ1-2	14	TRBV5-5	NA	NA	TGTGCCAGCAGCTTGGGGCCCGGGATCTATGGCTACACCTTC	CASSLGPGIYGYTF
TRBJ2-7	11	TRBV5-8	few	NA	TGTGCCAGCAGCTTGGGGAGAAGATGGGACTTC	CASSLGRRWDF
TRBJ2-4	13	TRBV10-3	NA	NA	TGTGCCATTGGAGGCGGTTTAGCCAACATTCAGTACTTC	CAIGGGLANIQYF
TRBJ1-6	16	TRBV4-1	NA	TRBD1	TGCGCCAGCAGCTTCGATACAGGGGGCAATAATTCACCCCTCCACTTT	CASSFDTGGNNSPLHF
TRBJ2-1	15	TRBV25-1	NA	NA	TGTGCCAGCAGTGACCTCAGGTCCACCGACAATGAGCAGTTCTTC	CASSDLRSTDNEQFF
TRBJ2-7	16	TRBV7-2	NA	TRBD2	TGTGCCAGCAGCTTAAGTAGCGGGAGGACCTCCTACGAGCAGTACTTC	CASSLSSGRTSYEQYF
TRBJ1-1	16	TRBV5-5	once	NA	TGTGCCAGCAGCTTGGAGGGGCGGGGGATGAACACTGAAGCTTTCTTT	CASSLEGRGMNTEAFF
TRBJ1-5	13	TRBV28	once	TRBD1	TGTGCCAGCAGATACCCAGGGGGCCAGCCCCAGCATTTT	CASRYPGGQPQHF
TRBJ1-1	18	TRBV19	NA	TRBD1	TGTGCCAGTAAACCCCCTCCCATTTTGGACAGGGGAATCGGGAATGCTTTCTTT	CASKPPPILDRGIGNAFF
TRBJ1-2	13	TRBV7-8	NA	NA	TGTGCCAGCAGCTTCTTCAGACAGACTGACTACACCTTC	CASSFFRQTDYTF
TRBJ1-5	14	TRBV20-1	NA	NA	TGCAGTGCTAGTTGGATCGGGGGCAATCAGCCCCAGCATTTT	CSASWIGGNQPQHF
TRBJ1-2	15	TRBV7-9	NA	NA	TGTGCCAGCAGCTTAGTTAGCTCGAGTTCGTATGGCTACACCTTC	CASSLVSSSSYGYTF
TRBJ1-2	13	TRBV7-3	NA	NA	TGTGCCAGCAGCCAAAGTGCAGGCTATGGCTACACCTTC	CASSQSAGYGYTF
TRBJ2-3	15	TRBV5-1	once	NA	TGCGCCAGCAGCTTGTGGCCGGGAGCGTCAGATACGCAGTATTTT	CASSLWPGASDTQYF
TRBJ2-7	13	TRBV7-2	once	TRBD1	TGTGCCAGCAGCTGGGGGACAGTCTTCGAGCAGTACTTC	CASSWGTVFEQYF
TRBJ2-1	17	TRBV11-2	NA	TRBD2	TGTGCCAGCAGCCAGGTGAGAGGGCTAGCGGCGCACAATGAGCAGTTCTTC	CASSQVRGLAAHNEQFF
TRBJ2-1	15	TRBV5-4	NA	TRBD1	TGTGCCAGCAGCCATGAGGGACAGTCCTACAATGAGCAGTTCTTC	CASSHEGQSYNEQFF
TRBJ2-1	15	TRBV19	NA	TRBD2	TGTGCCAGTAGTATTGAACTAGCGCCTTACAATGAGCAGTTCTTC	CASSIELAPYNEQFF
TRBJ2-7	16	TRBV15	NA	TRBD1	TGTGCCACCAGCAGAGCAACCGGGACAGGGTCCTACGAGCAGTACTTC	CATSRATGTGSYEQYF
TRBJ1-6	15	TRBV9	NA	NA	TGTGCCAGCAGCGTAGGGCCCGAGGACTTCGCACCCCTCCACTTT	CASSVGPEDFAPLHF
TRBJ2-7	10	TRBV2	once	NA	TGTGCCAGCAGTGTGTATGAGCAGTACTTC	CASSVYEQYF
TRBJ1-6	16	TRBV10-3	few	NA	TGTGCCATCAGTGATGGGAGGGGCGGCTATAATTCACCCCTCCACTTT	CAISDGRGGYNSPLHF
TRBJ1-3	15	TRBV19	NA	NA	TGTGCCAGTAGCCCCGGGGGGAGCTCTGGAAACACCATATATTTT	CASSPGGSSGNTIYF
TRBJ2-2	13	TRBV7-7	NA	NA	TGTGCTAGCAGCTTCCTGAACACCGGGGAGCTGTTTTTT	CASSFLNTGELFF
TRBJ2-4	14	TRBV13	NA	TRBD2	TGTGCCAGCAGCTACAGCGGGGGGGAAAACATTCAGTACTTC	CASSYSGGENIQYF
TRBJ1-1	18	TRBV9	NA	NA	TGTGCCAGCAGCGTAGTTCACCGGGCAGGGGACGGTAGCACTGAAGCTTTCTTT	CASSVVHRAGDGSTEAFF
TRBJ2-3	15	TRBV7-2	NA	NA	TGTGCCAGCAGCTTAGTAGGGGCCACTTCAGATACGCAGTATTTT	CASSLVGATSDTQYF
TRBJ2-7	13	TRBV24-1	NA	NA	TGTGCCACAGGGGTCACAGGGTCCTACGAGCAGTACTTC	CATGVTGSYEQYF
TRBJ2-7	11	TRBV30	once	TRBD2	TGTGCCTGGGGGACTACCTACGAGCAGTACTTC	CAWGTTYEQYF
TRBJ1-4	16	TRBV6-5	NA	TRBD1	TGTGCCAGCAGCTACTCCGGGACAGGGGGTAATGAAAAACTGTTTTTT	CASSYSGTGGNEKLFF
TRBJ2-7	11	TRBV7-2	NA	NA	TGTGCCAGCAGCTCAACCTACGAGCAGTACTTC	CASSSTYEQYF
TRBJ1-6	14	TRBV4-1	NA	NA	TGCGCCAGCAGAGCCGGGACACCAGATTTGGCCCTCCACTTT	CASRAGTPDLALHF
TRBJ1-5	15	TRBV6-6	NA	TRBD1	TGTGCCAGCAGACTGGACAGGGCCGGCAATCAGCCCCAGCATTTT	CASRLDRAGNQPQHF
TRBJ2-7	15	TRBV27	NA	NA	TGTGCCAGCAGTCTCTCTCCGCGGGGCTCCTACGAGCAGTACTTC	CASSLSPRGSYEQYF
TRBJ1-5	16	TRBV6-6	NA	TRBD1	TGTGCCAGCACTCGGGACAGCTCGTATAGCAATCAGCCCCAGCATTTT	CASTRDSSYSNQPQHF
TRBJ2-5	13	TRBV19	NA	NA	TGTGCCAGTAGTCTAGCGTCTCAAGAGACCCAGTACTTC	CASSLASQETQYF
TRBJ2-3	12	TRBV30	NA	NA	TGTGCCTGGAGTGTAGGAGCAGATACGCAGTATTTT	CAWSVGADTQYF
TRBJ2-2	13	TRBV9	NA	NA	TGTGCCAGCAGCGTAGCGAGAACCGGGGAGCTGTTTTTT	CASSVARTGELFF
TRBJ2-2	14	TRBV11-3	NA	NA	TGTGCCAGCAGCTTCCGGGAAAGGTCCGGGGAGCTGTTTTTT	CASSFRERSGELFF
TRBJ2-5	13	TRBV29-1	once	TRBD1	TGCAGCGTTGATCGGGACAGGGGAGAGACCCAGTACTTC	CSVDRDRGETQYF
TRBJ2-5	16	TRBV28	NA	NA	TGTGCCAGCGCCAAAGGAAGGGGGGGTAACCAAGAGACCCAGTACTTC	CASAKGRGGNQETQYF
TRBJ1-1	13	TRBV12-3/TRBV12-4	NA	TRBD1	TGTGCCAGCAGCGGACAGGGGGCCGCCGAAGCTTTCTTT	CASSGQGAAEAFF
TRBJ2-7	14	TRBV7-6	NA	NA	TGTGCCAGCAGCTTAACCCAGGGATCCTACGAGCAGTACTTC	CASSLTQGSYEQYF